These T cell receptor beta chains were read from a single sample in a study of blood T cell repertoires in COVID-19. Clones were sequenced by immunoSEQ multiplex PCR, and TCRdb holds only the in-frame ones, with some missing. The top ten hold roughly 1.6% of the sample, which has roughly 410,000 clones, about nine tenths seen once. The specimen sequenced was peripheral blood. All receptors derive from a woman in her forties with COVID-19, enrolled during active disease. Each CDR3 is given with its conserved first and last residue.

>TRBV5-1
CASSPWDSVSGANVLTF
>TRBV7-2
CASSLVTSVVSPLHF
>TRBV7-9
CASSLAGQVYGYTF
>TRBV7-2
CASSIRGRLGTDTQYF
>TRBV24-1
CATRGVGAEAFF
>TRBV4-3
CASSQAVGPTPYGYTF
>TRBV19
CASSRLAEATSYEQYF
>TRBV25-1
CASSGLSLATVNEQFF
>TRBV28
CASSLSRLAGVTDTQYF
>TRBV6-5
CASSYNRDSYEQYF
>TRBV3-1/TRBV3-2
CASSQVCPAGGPCEQFF
>TRBV11-3
CASSLVGEETQYF
>TRBV28
CASSFRGGSAEAFF
>TRBV7-2
CASGQTVAETQYF
>TRBV3-1/TRBV3-2
CASRQGARDTEAFF
>TRBV7-7
CASSLGLAGIQETQYF
>TRBV27
CASRRTGGVDSPLHF
>TRBV7-2
CASSSSSGNTIYF
>TRBV30
CAWSPLREQYF
>TRBV27
CASWRQGEGSEAFF
>TRBV7-2
CASSLVQGPEAFF
>TRBV6-5
CASSYGTGYNEQFF
>TRBV5-1
CASSLVQRTSGNTIYF
>TRBV5-5
CASSLATGSIQPQHF
>TRBV4-3
CASSQDLDRRTNYGYTF
>TRBV9
CASSALSSGANVLTF
>TRBV4-1
CASSQEGGQGAIPYEQYF
>TRBV7-2
CASSQDRAYTEAFF
>TRBV13
CASSLGAGGGQPQHF
>TRBV7-2
CASSLVRRASNYGYTF
>TRBV10-3
CAISESDSSYEQYF
>TRBV6-1
CASSELRAKGEQYF